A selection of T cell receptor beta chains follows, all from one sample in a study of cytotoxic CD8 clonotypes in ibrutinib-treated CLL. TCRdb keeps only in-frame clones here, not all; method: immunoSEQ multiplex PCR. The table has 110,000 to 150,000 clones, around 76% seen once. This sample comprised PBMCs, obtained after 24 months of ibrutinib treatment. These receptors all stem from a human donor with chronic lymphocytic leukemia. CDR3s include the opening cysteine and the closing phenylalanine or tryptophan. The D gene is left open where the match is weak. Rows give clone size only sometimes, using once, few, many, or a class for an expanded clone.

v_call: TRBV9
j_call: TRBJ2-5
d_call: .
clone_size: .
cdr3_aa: CASSVEGLETQYF
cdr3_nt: TGTGCCAGCAGCGTAGAGGGGTTGGAGACCCAGTACTTC

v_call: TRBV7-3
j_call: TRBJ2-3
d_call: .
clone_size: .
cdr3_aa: CASSPNTASTDTQYF
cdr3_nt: TGTGCCAGCAGCCCCAACACCGCTAGCACAGATACGCAGTATTTT

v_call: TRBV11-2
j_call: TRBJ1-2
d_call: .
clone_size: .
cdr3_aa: CASSLGLVGYTF
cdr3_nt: TGTGCCAGCAGCTTAGGGTTGGTTGGCTACACCTTC

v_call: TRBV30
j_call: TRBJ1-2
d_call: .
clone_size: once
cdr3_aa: CAWSTVYGYTF
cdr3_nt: TGTGCCTGGAGTACAGTTTATGGCTACACCTTC

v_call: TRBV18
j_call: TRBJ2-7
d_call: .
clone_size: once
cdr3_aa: CASSPGREYEQYF
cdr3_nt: TGTGCCAGCTCACCAGGCAGAGAGTACGAGCAGTACTTC

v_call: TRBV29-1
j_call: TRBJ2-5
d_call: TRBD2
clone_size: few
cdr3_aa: CSVEGEGETQYF
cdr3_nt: TGCAGCGTTGAGGGGGAGGGAGAGACCCAGTACTTC

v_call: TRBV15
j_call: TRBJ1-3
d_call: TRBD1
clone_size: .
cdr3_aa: CATSRPGTGVPGNTIYF
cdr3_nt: TGTGCCACCAGCCGACCCGGGACAGGGGTCCCTGGAAACACCATATATTTT

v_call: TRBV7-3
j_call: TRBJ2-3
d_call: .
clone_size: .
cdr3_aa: CASSLTDTQYF
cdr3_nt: TGTGCCAGCAGCCTCACAGATACGCAGTATTTT

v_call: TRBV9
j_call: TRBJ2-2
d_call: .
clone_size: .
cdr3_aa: CASSTGTNTGELFF
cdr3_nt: TGTGCCAGCAGCACCGGGACAAACACCGGGGAGCTGTTTTTT

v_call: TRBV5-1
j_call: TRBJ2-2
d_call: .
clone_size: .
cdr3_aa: CASSLAGDYPGGELFF
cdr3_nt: TGCGCCAGCAGCTTGGCCGGAGACTACCCCGGCGGGGAGCTGTTTTTT

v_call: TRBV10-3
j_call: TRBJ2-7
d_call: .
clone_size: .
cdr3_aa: CAITPGPHEQYF
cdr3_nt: TGTGCCATCACCCCGGGGCCCCACGAGCAGTACTTC

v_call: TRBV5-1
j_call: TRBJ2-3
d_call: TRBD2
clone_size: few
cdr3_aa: CASSLRTSGGSTDTQYF
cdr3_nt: TGCGCCAGCAGCCTCCGGACTAGCGGGGGGAGCACAGATACGCAGTATTTT

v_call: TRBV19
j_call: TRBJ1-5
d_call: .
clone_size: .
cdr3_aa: CASRGRGLGQPQHF
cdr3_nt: TGTGCCAGTAGAGGGAGGGGATTGGGGCAGCCCCAGCATTTT

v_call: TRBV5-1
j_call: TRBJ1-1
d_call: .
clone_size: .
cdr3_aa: CASRRPQGTEAFF
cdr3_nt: TGCGCCAGCAGGCGACCTCAGGGGACTGAAGCTTTCTTT

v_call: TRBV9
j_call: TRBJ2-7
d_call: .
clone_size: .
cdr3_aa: CASSVRAGNNEQYF
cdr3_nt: TGTGCCAGCAGCGTACGGGCAGGGAACAACGAGCAGTACTTC

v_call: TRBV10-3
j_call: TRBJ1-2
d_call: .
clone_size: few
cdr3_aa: CAISDWQGADYGYTF
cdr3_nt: TGTGCCATCAGTGATTGGCAGGGAGCGGACTATGGCTACACCTTC

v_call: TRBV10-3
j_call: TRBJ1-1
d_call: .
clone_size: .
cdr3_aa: CAISGQNTEAFF
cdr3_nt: TGTGCCATCAGTGGACAGAACACTGAAGCTTTCTTT

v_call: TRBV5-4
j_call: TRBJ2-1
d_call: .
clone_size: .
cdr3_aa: CASSLVDSGQFF
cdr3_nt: TGTGCCAGCAGCTTGGTGGACAGTGGGCAGTTCTTC

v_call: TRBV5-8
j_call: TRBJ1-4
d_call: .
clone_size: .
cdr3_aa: CASSLGDLLPSNEKLFF
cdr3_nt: TGTGCCAGCAGCTTGGGGGACCTCTTACCGTCGAATGAAAAACTGTTTTTT

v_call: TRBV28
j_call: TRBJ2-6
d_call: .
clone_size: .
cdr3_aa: CASSLYAGANVLTF
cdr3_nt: TGTGCCAGCAGTTTGTATGCTGGGGCCAACGTCCTGACTTTC

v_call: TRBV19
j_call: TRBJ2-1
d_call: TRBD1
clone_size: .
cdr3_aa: CASSMSIGTGPYNEQFF
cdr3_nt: TGTGCCAGTAGTATGTCGATCGGGACAGGGCCTTACAATGAGCAGTTCTTC

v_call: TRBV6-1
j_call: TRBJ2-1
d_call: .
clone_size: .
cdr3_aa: CASRAGTYNEQFF
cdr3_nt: TGTGCCAGCAGGGCCGGCACCTACAATGAGCAGTTCTTC

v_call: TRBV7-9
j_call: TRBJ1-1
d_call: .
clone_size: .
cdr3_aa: CASSKTGPNTEAFF
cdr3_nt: TGTGCCAGCAGCAAAACAGGCCCGAACACTGAAGCTTTCTTT

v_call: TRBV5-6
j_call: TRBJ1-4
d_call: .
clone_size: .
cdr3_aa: CASSLGRWANEKLFF
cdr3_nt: TGTGCCAGCAGCTTGGGCCGTTGGGCTAATGAAAAACTGTTTTTT

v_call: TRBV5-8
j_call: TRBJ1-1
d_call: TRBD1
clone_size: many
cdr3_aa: CASQGRGPNTEAFF
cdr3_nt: TGTGCCAGCCAGGGGAGGGGGCCCAACACTGAAGCTTTCTTT

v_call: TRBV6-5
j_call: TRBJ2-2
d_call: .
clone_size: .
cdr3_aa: CASTGGLNTGELFF
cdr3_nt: TGTGCCAGCACTGGAGGGTTGAACACCGGGGAGCTGTTTTTT

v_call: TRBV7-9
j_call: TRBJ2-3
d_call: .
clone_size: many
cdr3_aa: CASSFVPGTDTQYF
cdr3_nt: TGTGCCAGCAGCTTTGTACCCGGCACAGATACGCAGTATTTT

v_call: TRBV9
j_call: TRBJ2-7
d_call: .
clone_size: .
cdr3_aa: CASSVGGSYEQYF
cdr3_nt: TGTGCCAGCAGCGTAGGTGGGAGCTACGAGCAGTACTTC

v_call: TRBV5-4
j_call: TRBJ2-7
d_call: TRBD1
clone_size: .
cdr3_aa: CASSLGGTGAYEQYF
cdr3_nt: TGTGCCAGCAGCTTGGGGGGGACAGGGGCCTACGAGCAGTACTTC

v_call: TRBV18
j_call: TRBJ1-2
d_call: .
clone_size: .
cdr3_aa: CASSPFDRSYGYTF
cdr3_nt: TGTGCCAGCTCACCATTCGACAGAAGCTATGGCTACACCTTC

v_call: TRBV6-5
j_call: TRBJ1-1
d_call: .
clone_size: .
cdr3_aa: CASSYFAGDEAFF
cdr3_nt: TGTGCCAGCAGTTACTTTGCGGGGGATGAAGCTTTCTTT

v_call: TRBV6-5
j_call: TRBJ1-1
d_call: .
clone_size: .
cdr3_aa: CASSFGESLNTEAFF
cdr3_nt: TGTGCCAGCAGTTTTGGGGAAAGTCTGAACACTGAAGCTTTCTTT

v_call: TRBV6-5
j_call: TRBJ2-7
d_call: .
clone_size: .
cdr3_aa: CASSYSRAGRFYEQYF
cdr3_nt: TGTGCCAGCAGTTACTCGAGAGCAGGGAGGTTCTACGAGCAGTACTTC

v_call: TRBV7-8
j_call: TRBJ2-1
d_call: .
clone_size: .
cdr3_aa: CASSPRTGTLFEQFF
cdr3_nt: TGTGCCAGCAGTCCACGGACCGGGACCCTTTTTGAGCAGTTCTTC

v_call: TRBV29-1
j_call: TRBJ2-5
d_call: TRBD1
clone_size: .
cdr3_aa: CSVGQGATQETQYF
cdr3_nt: TGCAGCGTTGGTCAGGGGGCGACCCAAGAGACCCAGTACTTC

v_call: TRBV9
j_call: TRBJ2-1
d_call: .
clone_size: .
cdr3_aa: CASSSPREGLGEQFF
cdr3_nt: TGTGCCAGCAGCTCTCCAAGAGAGGGTCTCGGTGAGCAGTTCTTC

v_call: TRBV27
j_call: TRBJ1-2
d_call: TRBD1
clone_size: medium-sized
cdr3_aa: CASSFGDRGGYTF
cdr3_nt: TGTGCCAGCAGTTTCGGGGACAGGGGGGGCTACACCTTC

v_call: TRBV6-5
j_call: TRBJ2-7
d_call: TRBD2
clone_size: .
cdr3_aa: CASSLLGGRGEQYF
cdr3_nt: TGTGCCAGCAGCCTCCTTGGCGGGAGGGGTGAGCAGTACTTC

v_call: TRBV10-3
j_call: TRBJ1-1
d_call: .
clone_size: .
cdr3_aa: CAISARGRSGTEAFF
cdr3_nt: TGTGCCATCAGTGCCCGGGGGCGTTCGGGCACTGAAGCTTTCTTT

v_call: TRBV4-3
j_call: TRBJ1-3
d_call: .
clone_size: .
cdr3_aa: CASSQEGGPGNTIYF
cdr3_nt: TGCGCCAGCAGCCAAGAGGGGGGGCCTGGAAACACCATATATTTT

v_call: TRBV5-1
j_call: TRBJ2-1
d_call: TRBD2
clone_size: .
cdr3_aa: CASSLGALAVSYNEQFF
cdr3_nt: TGCGCCAGCAGCTTGGGGGCACTAGCGGTTTCCTACAATGAGCAGTTCTTC

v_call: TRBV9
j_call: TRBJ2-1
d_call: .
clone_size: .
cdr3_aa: CASSVGLGGGNEQFF
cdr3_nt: TGTGCCAGCAGCGTAGGTTTGGGAGGAGGGAATGAGCAGTTCTTC

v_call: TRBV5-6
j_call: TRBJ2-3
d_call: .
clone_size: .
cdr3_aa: CASSSGTDTDTQYF
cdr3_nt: TGTGCCAGCAGCTCCGGGACGGATACAGATACGCAGTATTTT

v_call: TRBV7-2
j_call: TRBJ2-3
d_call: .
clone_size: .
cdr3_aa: CASSSLGLDTQYF
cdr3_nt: TGTGCCAGCAGCTCCCTGGGGCTAGATACGCAGTATTTT

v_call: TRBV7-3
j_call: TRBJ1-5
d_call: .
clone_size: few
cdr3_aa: CASSLEGVDQPQHF
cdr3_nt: TGTGCCAGCAGCTTAGAAGGGGTTGACCAGCCCCAGCATTTT

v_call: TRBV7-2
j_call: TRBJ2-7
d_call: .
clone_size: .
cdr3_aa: CASSYRRGQADEQYF
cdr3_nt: TGTGCCAGCAGCTACCGACGGGGGCAGGCCGACGAGCAGTACTTC

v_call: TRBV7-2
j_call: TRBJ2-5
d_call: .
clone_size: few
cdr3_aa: CASSRSGSQETQYF
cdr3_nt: TGTGCCAGCAGCCGGAGTGGCAGCCAAGAGACCCAGTACTTC

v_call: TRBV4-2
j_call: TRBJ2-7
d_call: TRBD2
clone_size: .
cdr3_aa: CASSQGGLASSYEQYF
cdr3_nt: TGTGCCAGCAGCCAAGGAGGACTAGCCAGTTCCTACGAGCAGTACTTC

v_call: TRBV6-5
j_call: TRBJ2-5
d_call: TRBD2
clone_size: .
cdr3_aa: CASSPPGGQETQYF
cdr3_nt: TGTGCCAGCAGCCCCCCCGGGGGGCAAGAGACCCAGTACTTC

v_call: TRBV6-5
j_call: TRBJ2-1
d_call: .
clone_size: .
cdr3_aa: CASSYGSGNEQFF
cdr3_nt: TGTGCCAGCAGTTACGGGTCCGGCAATGAGCAGTTCTTC

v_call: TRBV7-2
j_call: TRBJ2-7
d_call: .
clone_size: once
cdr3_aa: CASSPRAGPYEQYF
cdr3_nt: TGTGCCAGCAGCCCGCGGGCGGGGCCCTACGAGCAGTACTTC

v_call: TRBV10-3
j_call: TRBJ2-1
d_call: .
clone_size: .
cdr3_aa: CAISESLRGEQFF
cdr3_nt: TGTGCCATCAGTGAGTCGTTGCGGGGTGAGCAGTTCTTC

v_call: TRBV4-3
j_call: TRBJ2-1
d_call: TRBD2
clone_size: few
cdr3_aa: CASSQGLAGGHEQFF
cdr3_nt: TGCGCCAGCAGCCAAGGGCTAGCGGGAGGGCATGAGCAGTTCTTC